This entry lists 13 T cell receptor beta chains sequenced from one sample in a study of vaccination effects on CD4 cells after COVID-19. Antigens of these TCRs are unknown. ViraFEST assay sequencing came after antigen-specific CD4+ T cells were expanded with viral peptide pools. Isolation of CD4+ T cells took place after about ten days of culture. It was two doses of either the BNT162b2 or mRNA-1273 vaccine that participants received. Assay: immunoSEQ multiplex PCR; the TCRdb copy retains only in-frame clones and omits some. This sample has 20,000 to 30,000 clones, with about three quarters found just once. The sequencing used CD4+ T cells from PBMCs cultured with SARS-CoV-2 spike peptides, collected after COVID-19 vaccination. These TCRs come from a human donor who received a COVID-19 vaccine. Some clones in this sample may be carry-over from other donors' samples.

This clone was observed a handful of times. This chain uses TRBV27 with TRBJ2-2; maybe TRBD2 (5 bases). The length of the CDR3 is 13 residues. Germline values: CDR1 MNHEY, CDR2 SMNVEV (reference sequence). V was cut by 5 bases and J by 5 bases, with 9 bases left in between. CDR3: CASSPWETGELFF. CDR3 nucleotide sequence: TGTGCCAGCAGTCCTTGGGAGACCGGGGAGCTGTTTTTT.

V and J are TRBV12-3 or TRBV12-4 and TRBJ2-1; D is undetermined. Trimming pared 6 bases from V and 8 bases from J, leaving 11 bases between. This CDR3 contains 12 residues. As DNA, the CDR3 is TGTGCCAGCAGCCTGGGCCGCGATGAGCAGTTCTTC. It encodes CASSLGRDEQFF.

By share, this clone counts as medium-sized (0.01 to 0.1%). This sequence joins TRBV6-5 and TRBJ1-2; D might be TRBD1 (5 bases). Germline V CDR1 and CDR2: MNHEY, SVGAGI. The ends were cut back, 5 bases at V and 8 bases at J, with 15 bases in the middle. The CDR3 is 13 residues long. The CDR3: CASSRTQARGYTF. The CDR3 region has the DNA TGTGCCAGCAGTCGGACACAGGCGAGAGGCTACACCTTC.

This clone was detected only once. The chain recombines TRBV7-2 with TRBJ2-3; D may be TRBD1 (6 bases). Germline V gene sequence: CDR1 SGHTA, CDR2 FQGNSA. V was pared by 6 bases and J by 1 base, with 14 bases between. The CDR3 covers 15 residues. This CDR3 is CASSRTAVRTDTQYF. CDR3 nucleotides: TGTGCCAGCAGTCGGACAGCGGTCCGCACAGATACGCAGTATTTT. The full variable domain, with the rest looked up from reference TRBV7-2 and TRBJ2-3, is GAGVSQSPSNKVTEKGKDVELRCDPISGHTALYWYRQSLGQGLEFLIYFQGNSAPDKSGLPSDRFSAERTGGSVSTLTIQRTQQEDSAVYLCASSRTAVRTDTQYFGPGTRLTVL.

CDR3 DNA sequence: TGCAGACCTTTTCCCGGGCGGGAAAAAGAGACCCAGTACTTC. Protein sequence: CRPFPGREKETQYF. V and J are TRBV29-1 and TRBJ2-5; the D gene is possibly TRBD2 (6 bases). There are 14 residues in the CDR3. Germline CDR1 is SQVTM and CDR2 is ANQGSEA. The full variable domain, rest sourced from reference TRBV29-1 and TRBJ2-5, is SAVISQKPSRDICQRGTSLTIQCQVDSQVTMMFWYRQQPGQSLTLIATANQGSEATYESGFVIDKFPISRPNLTFSTLTVSNMSPEDSSIYLCRPFPGREKETQYFGPGTRLLVL.

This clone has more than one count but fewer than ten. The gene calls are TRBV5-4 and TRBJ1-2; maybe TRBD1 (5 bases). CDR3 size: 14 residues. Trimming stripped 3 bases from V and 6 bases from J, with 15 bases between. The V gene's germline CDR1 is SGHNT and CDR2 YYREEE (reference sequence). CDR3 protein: CASSSQVPGDGYTF. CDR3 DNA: TGTGCCAGCAGCTCCCAGGTCCCGGGGGATGGCTACACCTTC.

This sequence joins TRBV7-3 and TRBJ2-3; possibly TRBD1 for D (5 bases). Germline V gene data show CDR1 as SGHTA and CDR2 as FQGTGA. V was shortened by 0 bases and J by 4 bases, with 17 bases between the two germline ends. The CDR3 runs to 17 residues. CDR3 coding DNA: TGTGCCAGCAGCTTAACTTCGCAGGGTAATGCTCCAGATACGCAGTATTTT. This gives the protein CASSLTSQGNAPDTQYF.

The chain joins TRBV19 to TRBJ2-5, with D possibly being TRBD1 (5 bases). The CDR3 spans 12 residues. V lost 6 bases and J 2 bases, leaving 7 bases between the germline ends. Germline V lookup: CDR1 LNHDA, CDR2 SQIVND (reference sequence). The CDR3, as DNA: TGTGCCAGTAGGGGGCAGCAAGAGACCCAGTACTTC. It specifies CASRGQQETQYF.

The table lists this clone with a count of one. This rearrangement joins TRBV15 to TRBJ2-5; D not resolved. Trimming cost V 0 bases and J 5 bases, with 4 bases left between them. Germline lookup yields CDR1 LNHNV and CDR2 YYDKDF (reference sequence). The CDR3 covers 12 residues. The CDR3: CATSRDRETQYF. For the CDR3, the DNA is TGTGCCACCAGCAGAGATAGGGAGACCCAGTACTTC.

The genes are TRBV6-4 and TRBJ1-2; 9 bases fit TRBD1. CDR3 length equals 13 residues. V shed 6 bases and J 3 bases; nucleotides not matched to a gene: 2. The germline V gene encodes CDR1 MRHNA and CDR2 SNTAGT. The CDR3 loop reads CASSRTGDYGYTF. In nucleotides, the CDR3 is TGTGCCAGCAGCCGGACAGGGGACTATGGCTACACCTTC.

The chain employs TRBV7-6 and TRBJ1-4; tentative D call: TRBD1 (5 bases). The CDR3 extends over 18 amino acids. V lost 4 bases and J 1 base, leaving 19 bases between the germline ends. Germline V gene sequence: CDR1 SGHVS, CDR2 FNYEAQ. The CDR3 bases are TGTGCCAGCAGCTCGGACACCCCAACTCGCGGAACTAATGAAAAACTGTTTTTT. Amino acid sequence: CASSSDTPTRGTNEKLFF.

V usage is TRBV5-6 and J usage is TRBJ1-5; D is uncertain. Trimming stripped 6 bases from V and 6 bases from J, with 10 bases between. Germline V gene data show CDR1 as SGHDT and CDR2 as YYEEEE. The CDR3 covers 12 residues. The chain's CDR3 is CASNQEGQPQHF. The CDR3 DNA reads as TGTGCCAGCAACCAAGAGGGTCAGCCCCAGCATTTT.

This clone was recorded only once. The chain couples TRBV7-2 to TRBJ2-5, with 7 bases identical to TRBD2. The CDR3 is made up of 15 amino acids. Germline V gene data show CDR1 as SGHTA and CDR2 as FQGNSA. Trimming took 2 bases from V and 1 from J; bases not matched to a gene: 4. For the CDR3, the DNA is TGTGCCAGCAGCTTAACCAGACTAGCCCAAGAGACCCAGTACTTC. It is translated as CASSLTRLAQETQYF.